This T cell receptor (beta chain) was profiled in a study of cytomegalovirus exposure and HLA in healthy donors. Germline V gene data show CDR1 as SGHRS and CDR2 as YFSETQ. The CDR3 contains 14 residues. Regarding the study as a whole: Reportedly, cytomegalovirus status was diagnosed with high sensitivity and specificity. By a later analysis, the bulk of CMV-associated TCR beta chains appeared HLA-restricted. It was taken for granted in presence/absence analyses that sequencing depth across donors was roughly uniform.

The primer mix had 60 Vbeta and 13 Jbeta primers. The repertoire was sequenced with immunoSEQ multiplex PCR; TCRdb's copy has only in-frame clones and lacks some. The listing contains approximately 190,000 clones. Notes on this clone: The antigen remains undetermined.

The sequence derives from a boy aged 5-17 years in good health and CMV-seronegative. Source material: PBMCs. The rearrangement links TRBV5-1 to TRBJ2-5; the D gene is possibly TRBD1 (5 bases). The better agreement between TRBJ2-7 and the DNA end casts doubt on the J call. The CDR3 coding sequence is TGCGCCAGCAGACAAGACAGCACCTACTACGAGCAGTACTTC. Residues: CASRQDSTYYEQYF.